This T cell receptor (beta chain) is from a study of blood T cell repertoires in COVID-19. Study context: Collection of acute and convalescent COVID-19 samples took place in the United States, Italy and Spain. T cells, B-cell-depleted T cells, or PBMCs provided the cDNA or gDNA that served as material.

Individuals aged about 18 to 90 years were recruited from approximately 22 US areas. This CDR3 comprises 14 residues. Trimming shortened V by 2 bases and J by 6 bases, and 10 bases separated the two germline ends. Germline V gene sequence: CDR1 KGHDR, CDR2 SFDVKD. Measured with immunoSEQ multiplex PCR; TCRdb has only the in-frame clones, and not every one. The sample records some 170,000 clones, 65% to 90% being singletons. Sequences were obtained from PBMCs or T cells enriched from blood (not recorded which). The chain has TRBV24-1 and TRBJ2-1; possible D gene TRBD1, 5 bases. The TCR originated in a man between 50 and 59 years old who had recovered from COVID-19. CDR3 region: CATSDSTGPNEQFF. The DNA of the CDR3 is TGTGCCACCAGTGATTCTACAGGACCCAATGAGCAGTTCTTC.